This T cell receptor beta chain was sequenced during a study of shared clonotypes between healthy human individuals. On the study more broadly: For every donor, three CD4 naive, three CD4 memory, two CD8 naive and one CD8 memory plates were used. Study observations and caveats: Naive subsets, compared against memory subsets, generally had larger estimated richness values.

V shed 3 bases and J 1 base; nucleotides not matched to a gene: 2. This CDR3 spans 15 amino acids. The germline CDR1 and CDR2 sequences are SGDLS and YYNGEE. The table came from immunoSEQ multiplex PCR; TCRdb's copy has only in-frame clones and leaves some out. The sample has 2 million to 2.5 million clones, over 90% seen once; the top ten hold about 0.37%. Only one count was recorded for this clone. Its antigen remains unidentified. The identical CDR3 is also encoded by other nucleotide sequences in the sample. Each donor was a Caucasian adult residing in Nashville, Tennessee. This sequence originates from a man aged 18-30 years in good health. Some clones in this sample may be carry-over from other donors' samples. The sequenced sample was naive CD4+ T cells from PBMCs. Subset of the sample: CD45RA+ positively selected. The chain carries TRBV9 and TRBJ2-1; 9 bases fit TRBD2. The CDR3: CASSATSGSYNEQFF. CDR3 DNA: TGTGCCAGCAGCGCCACTAGCGGGTCCTACAATGAGCAGTTCTTC. Combining the CDR3 with reference TRBV9 and TRBJ2-1 gives the whole variable domain DSGVTQTPKHLITATGQRVTLRCSPRSGDLSVYWYQQSLDQGLQFLIQYYNGEERAKGNILERFSAQQFPDLHSELNLSSLELGDSALYFCASSATSGSYNEQFFGPGTRLTVL.